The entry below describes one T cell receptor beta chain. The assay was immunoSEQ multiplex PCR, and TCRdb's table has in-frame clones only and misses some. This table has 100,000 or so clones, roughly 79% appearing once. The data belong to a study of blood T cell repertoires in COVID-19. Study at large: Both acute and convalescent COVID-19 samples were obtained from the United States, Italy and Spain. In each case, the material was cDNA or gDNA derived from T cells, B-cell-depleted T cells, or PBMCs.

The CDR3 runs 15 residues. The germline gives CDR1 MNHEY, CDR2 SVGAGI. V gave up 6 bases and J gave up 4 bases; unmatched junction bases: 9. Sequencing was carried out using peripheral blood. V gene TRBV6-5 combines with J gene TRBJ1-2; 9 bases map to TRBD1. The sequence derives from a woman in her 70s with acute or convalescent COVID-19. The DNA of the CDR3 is TGTGCCAGCAGCCTCTCCCCGGGACAGGGCTATGGCTACACCTTC. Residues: CASSLSPGQGYGYTF.